The clone carrying this T cell receptor beta chain was seen a few times. CDR3 length equals 13 residues. V lost 7 bases, J lost 7 bases, and 7 bases stayed unmatched. From germline, CDR1 is SNHLY and CDR2 FYNNEI. This entry belongs to a study of blood T cell repertoires in COVID-19. Whole-study context: The United States, Italy and Spain supplied acute and convalescent COVID-19 samples. Nucleic acid was either cDNA or gDNA, and it came from T cells, B-cell-depleted T cells, or PBMCs.

Original processing notes: Amplification of reference gene primers provided the estimated nucleated cell counts. Some clones are missing from TCRdb's copy, which holds only in-frame ones; the method was immunoSEQ multiplex PCR. The V and J calls and clone size were taken over from that table, and D and trimming were inferred from the DNA. The data contain about 140,000 clones, about 87% of them singletons. The chain joins TRBV2 to TRBJ1-3; TRBD1 matches at 7 bases. The sequence was obtained from a human donor in a cohort sampled during active COVID-19. The sequencing input was peripheral blood. CDR3 sequence (DNA): TGTGCCAGCAAACCCCCCAGGGGGAACACCATATATTTT. Protein sequence: CASKPPRGNTIYF.